The 10 T cell receptor beta chains below were found in one sample sequenced in a study of cytomegalovirus exposure and HLA in healthy donors. Vbeta (60) and Jbeta (13) primers were used in the PCR. Method: immunoSEQ multiplex PCR; TCRdb's copy keeps in-frame clones and lacks some. The sample has some 86,000 clones, about 85% seen once; the top ten hold approximately 14%. The sequenced sample consisted of PBMCs. These receptors were taken from a woman in her forties in good health and CMV-seropositive.

This clone has just a few counts. This rearrangement joins TRBV6-6 to TRBJ1-1; 9 bases are shared with TRBD1. There are 13 residues in the CDR3. Germline V gene data show CDR1 as MNHNY and CDR2 as SVGAGI (reference sequence). Germline trimming cut 6 bases from V and 6 bases from J; bases unmatched to any gene: 5. The CDR3 protein is CASRVQGASEAFF. DNA for the CDR3: TGTGCCAGCAGGGTACAGGGGGCGTCTGAAGCTTTCTTT.

CDR3 sequence reads: CAWITPAGTPFF. The CDR3 bases are TGTGCCTGGATCACCCCCGCCGGGACTCCGTTTTTT. The V gene is TRBV30, the J gene TRBJ1-4; tentatively, D is TRBD1 (5 bases). The germline V gene has CDR1 GTSNPN and CDR2 SVGIG (reference sequence). V was shortened by 4 bases and J by 16 bases, with 19 bases between the two germline ends. The CDR3 has 12 residues.

The genes are TRBV7-6 and TRBJ2-7; possibly TRBD1 for D (6 bases). Germline CDR1 and CDR2: SGHVS and FNYEAQ. The V end lost 1 base, the J end lost 2 bases, and 9 bases lay between the germline ends. The CDR3 is 14 amino acids. CDR3 coding DNA: TGTGCCAGCAGCTTAGGGGACACAGCCTACGAGCAGTACTTC. Translated, it gives CASSLGDTAYEQYF.

This clone was counted once. CDR3 protein: CASSPGSNSPLHF. The CDR3 coding sequence is TGTGCCAGCAGTCCGGGGTCTAATTCACCCCTCCACTTT. The chain uses TRBV27 and TRBJ1-6, with D unclear. V shed 5 bases and J shed 6 bases, with 8 bases lying between them. The CDR3 is made up of 13 amino acids. Germline V gene sequence: CDR1 MNHEY, CDR2 SMNVEV (reference sequence).

This chain joins TRBV30 and TRBJ2-5, with 14 bases aligning to TRBD2. J gave up 1 base and V 4 bases, and 5 bases lay outside the gene matches. This CDR3 has 16 amino acids. Germline V gene data show CDR1 as GTSNPN and CDR2 as SVGIG (reference sequence). The CDR3 DNA sequence: TGTGCCTGGACACCGGGACTAGCGGGGGCCCAAGAGACCCAGTACTTC. Translated, it gives CAWTPGLAGAQETQYF. Together with reference TRBV30 and TRBJ2-5, the CDR3 gives the full variable domain: SQTIHQWPATLVQPVGSPLSLECTVEGTSNPNLYWYRQAAGRGLQLLFYSVGIGQISSEVPQNLSASRPQDRQFILSSKKLLLSDSGFYLCAWTPGLAGAQETQYFGPGTRLLVL.

This clone was recorded once. The chain recombines TRBV5-1 with TRBJ2-7; the match to TRBD1 covers 9 bases. The V gene end was trimmed by 3 bases and the J gene end by 4 bases; junction bases not matched to a gene: 8. The CDR3 spans 15 residues. Germline V gives CDR1 SGHRS, CDR2 YFSETQ. DNA for the CDR3: TGCGCCAGCAGCTGGACAGGGGCTCTTTTGTACGAGCAGTACTTC. Its translation: CASSWTGALLYEQYF.

The chain employs TRBV30 and TRBJ2-4, with a tentative D call TRBD1 (5 bases). This CDR3 has 14 amino acids. Deletions cut 3 bases from V and 3 bases from J, with 12 bases between. Per the germline V gene, CDR1 is GTSNPN and CDR2 is SVGIG (reference sequence). In nucleotides, the CDR3 is TGTGCCTGGAGGTCAAGGGGTCTCAAAAACATTCAGTACTTC. This translates into CAWRSRGLKNIQYF.

The chain combines TRBV5-1 with TRBJ1-2; tentatively, D is TRBD1 (6 bases). CDR1 is SGHRS, CDR2 YFSETQ, per germline. The CDR3 consists of 13 residues. Trimming left V 4 bases short and J 6 bases short, with 13 bases between. CDR3 sequence: CASSGRGWDGYTF. In DNA, the CDR3 is TGCGCCAGCAGCGGTAGGGGGTGGGATGGCTACACCTTC.

This chain connects TRBV6-5 to TRBJ1-2, with D perhaps TRBD1 (5 bases). This CDR3 spans 12 amino acids. Trimming left V 6 bases short and J 7 bases short, with 12 bases between. The V gene's germline CDR1 is MNHEY and CDR2 SVGAGI. The CDR3 is CASRTDRFGYTF. CDR3 nucleotides: TGTGCCAGCAGAACCGACAGATTTGGCTACACCTTC.

The chain employs TRBV29-1 and TRBJ1-2, with TRBD1 identical over 8 bases. This CDR3 is built from 13 residues. With 7 bases clipped from V and 4 bases from J, the junction kept 8 bases outside the gene matches. Germline CDR1 SQVTM, CDR2 ANQGSEA. Here the CDR3 DNA reads TGCAGCGCCGATGGACAGGGTCTCTATGGCTACACCTTC. This sequence encodes CSADGQGLYGYTF.